A selection of T cell receptor beta chains follows, all from one sample in a study of technical replicates of blood from a few donors. The method was immunoSEQ multiplex PCR; TCRdb's version includes in-frame clones alone and lacks a portion of them. The sample holds about 68,000 clones, 95% to 97% seen once. Sample: T cells isolated from PBMCs. The receptors stem from a human donor in good health. Each CDR3 is given with its conserved first and last residue. Each record gives: V gene, clone size, D gene, J gene, CDR3 protein, CDR3 DNA. A D gene is named only where the DNA matches it firmly. Size values are once, few and many counts, or a class for expanded clones, and some rows have none.

TRBV5-6	.	TRBD1	TRBJ1-4	CASSYGLGQGNEKLFF	TGTGCCAGCAGCTATGGCCTGGGACAGGGGAATGAAAAACTGTTTTTT
TRBV30	.	TRBD1	TRBJ2-5	CAWSPGQATVETQYF	TGTGCCTGGAGCCCGGGACAGGCGACTGTCGAGACCCAGTACTTC
TRBV2	.	.	TRBJ2-2	CASRYWSTGELFF	TGTGCCAGCCGATACTGGAGCACCGGGGAGCTGTTTTTT
TRBV9	once	.	TRBJ2-7	CASSVGVGGYEQYF	TGTGCCAGCAGCGTAGGAGTCGGGGGCTACGAGCAGTACTTC
TRBV11-2	.	.	TRBJ2-1	CASSLDRLNEQFF	TGTGCCAGCAGCTTAGACAGGCTAAATGAGCAGTTCTTC
TRBV6-4	.	TRBD2	TRBJ2-1	CASSDEREINEQFF	TGTGCCAGCAGTGATGAGCGGGAGATTAATGAGCAGTTCTTC
TRBV30	.	TRBD1	TRBJ2-5	CAWRGLGQGAQETQYF	TGTGCCTGGAGGGGGTTGGGACAGGGGGCCCAAGAGACCCAGTACTTC
TRBV5-1	.	TRBD1	TRBJ1-1	CASSLGTGNSEAFF	TGCGCCAGCAGCTTGGGGACAGGGAACTCTGAAGCTTTCTTT
TRBV7-3	once	.	TRBJ2-2	CASSLGSRPNTGELFF	TGTGCCAGCAGCTTAGGGAGCAGGCCGAACACCGGGGAGCTGTTTTTT
TRBV4-2	.	.	TRBJ1-2	CASSQVGLQGQEGYTF	TGTGCCAGCAGCCAAGTCGGGCTGCAGGGGCAAGAGGGCTACACCTTC
TRBV11-2	.	.	TRBJ2-7	CASSLEVGDFEQYF	TGTGCCAGCAGCTTAGAGGTCGGGGACTTCGAGCAGTACTTC
TRBV19	.	TRBD1	TRBJ2-4	CASSAGQGGIAKNIQYF	TGTGCCAGTAGTGCTGGACAGGGTGGGATAGCCAAAAACATTCAGTACTTC
TRBV7-8	.	TRBD1	TRBJ1-4	CASSLRDRGEKLFF	TGTGCCAGCAGCTTACGGGACAGAGGTGAAAAACTGTTTTTT
TRBV7-2	.	.	TRBJ2-3	CASSFRDTQYF	TGTGCCAGCAGCTTTAGAGATACGCAGTATTTT
TRBV5-1	.	TRBD2	TRBJ2-3	CASSHGVRGRYTDTQYF	TGCGCCAGCAGCCACGGAGTCCGCGGGAGATACACAGATACGCAGTATTTT
TRBV14	.	TRBD1	TRBJ2-1	CASSEDRASYNEQFF	TGTGCCAGCAGCGAAGACAGGGCTTCCTACAATGAGCAGTTCTTC
TRBV10-3	.	TRBD1	TRBJ1-1	CAINGQGNTEAFF	TGTGCCATCAATGGACAGGGCAACACTGAAGCTTTCTTT
TRBV30	.	.	TRBJ2-7	CAWSVGVRGLNEQYF	TGTGCCTGGAGTGTAGGTGTCAGGGGCTTGAACGAGCAGTACTTC
TRBV9	once	TRBD1	TRBJ1-1	CARFRDSEAFF	TGTGCCAGATTCCGGGACAGTGAAGCTTTCTTT
TRBV5-1	.	.	TRBJ1-4	CASSIPSGSTNEKLFF	TGCGCCAGCAGCATACCATCAGGCTCAACTAATGAAAAACTGTTTTTT
TRBV2	once	.	TRBJ1-3	CASSAAGIAAGNTIYF	TGTGCCAGCAGTGCTGCAGGGATAGCCGCTGGAAACACCATATATTTT
TRBV29-1	.	TRBD1	TRBJ2-2	CSVEEGGGTGELFF	TGCAGCGTTGAGGAAGGGGGCGGCACCGGGGAGCTGTTTTTT
TRBV6-5	.	.	TRBJ2-1	CASSTGFGSYNEQFF	TGTGCCAGCAGCACAGGGTTCGGCTCCTACAATGAGCAGTTCTTC
TRBV5-5	few	TRBD1	TRBJ1-1	CASSSRPGQGYTEAFF	TGTGCCAGCAGCTCACGACCGGGACAGGGTTATACTGAAGCTTTCTTT
TRBV2	.	.	TRBJ1-2	CASGGNYGYTF	TGTGCCAGCGGGGGGAACTATGGCTACACCTTC
TRBV14	.	.	TRBJ2-3	CASSPHSGNLDTQYF	TGTGCCAGCAGCCCCCATAGCGGTAATTTGGATACGCAGTATTTT
TRBV7-2	.	.	TRBJ2-7	CASSSPPRYEQYF	TGTGCCAGCAGCTCCCCTCCCCGCTACGAGCAGTACTTC
TRBV7-2	.	.	TRBJ1-4	CASSLNYEGLGEKLFF	TGTGCCAGCAGCTTAAATTATGAGGGACTGGGTGAAAAACTGTTTTTT
TRBV6-6	.	TRBD1	TRBJ1-4	CASSRTGHYEKLFF	TGTGCCAGCAGTAGGACAGGGCACTATGAAAAACTGTTTTTT
TRBV25-1	.	.	TRBJ1-4	CASSETGPSEKLFF	TGTGCCAGCAGTGAAACTGGTCCTAGTGAAAAACTGTTTTTT
TRBV11-2	.	TRBD1	TRBJ2-7	CASSFDSGGAYEQYF	TGTGCCAGCAGCTTTGATTCAGGGGGCGCCTACGAGCAGTACTTC
TRBV29-1	.	.	TRBJ2-2	CSVAGNTGELFF	TGCAGCGTTGCAGGGAACACCGGGGAGCTGTTTTTT
TRBV23-1	once	TRBD1	TRBJ2-7	CASAPPGQSYEQYF	TGCGCCAGCGCACCACCGGGACAGTCCTACGAGCAGTACTTC
TRBV12-1	.	.	TRBJ2-1	CASSDKAGRTYNEQFF	TGTGCCAGCAGCGACAAAGCGGGGAGGACCTACAATGAGCAGTTCTTC
TRBV6-5	.	TRBD2	TRBJ2-2	CASNPSGSRELFF	TGTGCCAGCAATCCTAGCGGGAGCAGGGAGCTGTTTTTT
TRBV28	.	.	TRBJ1-2	CASRRDTFYGYTF	TGTGCCAGCAGACGGGACACATTCTATGGCTACACCTTC
TRBV5-1	.	.	TRBJ1-1	CASSLVSGANTEAFF	TGCGCCAGCAGCTTGGTTTCAGGGGCGAACACTGAAGCTTTCTTT
TRBV27	.	TRBD1	TRBJ2-5	CASSVLGQAGETQYF	TGTGCCAGCAGTGTATTGGGACAGGCTGGGGAGACCCAGTACTTC
TRBV7-3	.	TRBD2	TRBJ2-1	CANLPSGSFEQFF	TGTGCCAATCTGCCTAGCGGGAGTTTTGAGCAGTTCTTC
TRBV11-2	.	.	TRBJ2-7	CASSSQGYEQYF	TGTGCCAGCAGCTCGCAGGGGTACGAGCAGTACTTC
TRBV29-1	.	.	TRBJ1-5	CRDIDTRNQPQHF	TGCAGGGATATCGACACTCGCAATCAGCCCCAGCATTTT
TRBV30	.	TRBD1	TRBJ2-7	CACMTGKGYEQYF	TGTGCCTGTATGACAGGGAAGGGGTACGAGCAGTACTTC
TRBV7-2	once	TRBD1	TRBJ2-7	CASSSPGTASVQYF	TGTGCCAGCAGCTCACCCGGGACAGCTTCGGTGCAGTACTTC
TRBV5-5	.	TRBD1	TRBJ1-2	CASSLAQGDYGYTF	TGTGCCAGCAGCTTAGCGCAGGGGGACTATGGCTACACCTTC
TRBV6-4	.	TRBD1	TRBJ2-6	CASSDRGGASGANVLTF	TGTGCCAGCAGTGACCGAGGGGGCGCGTCTGGGGCCAACGTCCTGACTTTC